This entry lists 18 T cell receptor beta chains sequenced from one sample in a study of T cells in Graves' hyperthyroidism and ophthalmopathy. Researchers took RNA transcripts and amplified the TCR beta CDR3 regions from them. TCR CDR3 regions were first amplified by RT-PCR with HTBI primers. TCRdb passed the multiplex PCR reads through MiXCR, listing each CDR3 protein once. Of approximately 640,000 distinct CDR3 sequences listed, less than 45% are singletons. The sequenced material came from peripheral blood or thyroid tissue (not recorded which). These receptors originate from an adult man with Graves' disease, either hyperthyroidism or ophthalmopathy (not recorded which).

The table lists this clonotype with a few counts. The CDR3 is CASSLERVFRETQYF. The CDR3 nucleotides read TGTGCCAGCAGCTTAGAAAGGGTATTTCGAGAGACCCAGTACTTC. The rearrangement uses TRBV7-2 and TRBJ2-5; D remains unclear. V was shortened by 1 base and J by 4 bases, with 13 bases between the two germline ends. Looked up from germline, CDR1 is SGHTA and CDR2 is FQGNSA. This CDR3 comprises 15 residues.

The V and J genes are TRBV12-3 or TRBV12-4 and TRBJ1-6, with 11 bases lining up with TRBD1. The CDR3 is 15 amino acids. The junction had 8 bases not matched to a gene; V was cut back by 6 bases and J by 10 bases. The CDR3 sequence: CASRRGQGANSPLHF. Here the CDR3 DNA reads TGTGCCAGCAGACGAGGACAGGGGGCAAACTCACCCCTCCACTTT.

This rearrangement joins TRBV15 to TRBJ1-4; D is unresolved. Trimming took off 3 bases at V and 4 bases at J, with 15 bases between the two ends. The CDR3 has 16 amino acids. Germline lookup yields CDR1 LNHNV and CDR2 YYDKDF (reference sequence). The CDR3 protein is CATSSQDGVRNEKLFF. CDR3 sequence (DNA): TGTGCCACCAGCAGCCAAGACGGCGTCCGTAATGAAAAACTGTTTTTT.

The chain employs TRBV7-8 and TRBJ1-5, with unresolved D. The CDR3 spans 15 residues. Trimming shortened V by 5 bases and J by 2 bases, and 13 bases separated the two germline ends. CDR1 is SGHVS and CDR2 is FQNEAQ in the germline V gene. The CDR3 spells CASSPPGRGNQPQHF. The CDR3 nucleotides are TGTGCCAGCAGCCCGCCTGGACGAGGCAATCAGCCCCAGCATTTT.

Of note for this clonotype: A much larger clonotype is one base distant, so this may be a read error. The genes are TRBV10-3 and TRBJ1-1, with D perhaps TRBD1 (5 bases). V was shortened by 6 bases and J by 6 bases, with 14 bases between the two germline ends. Germline CDR1 is ENHRY and CDR2 is SYGVKD. This CDR3 has 13 residues. CDR3 in DNA: TGTGCCATCAGCGTTGGCAGGGTTCCTGAAGCTTTCTTT. It yields the protein CAISVGRVPEAFF.

CDR3 DNA: TGTGCCACCATCAGTGAGGGAAGGGGCGGGCAGCCCCAGCATTTT. As protein: CATISEGRGGQPQHF. V is TRBV15 and J is TRBJ1-5; TRBD1 is a possible D gene (5 bases). Trimming removed 7 bases at V and 7 bases at J, with 20 bases between. The germline gives CDR1 LNHNV, CDR2 YYDKDF (reference sequence). The CDR3 loop spans 15 amino acids.

The V and J genes are TRBV20-1 and TRBJ1-4, with D unclear. The CDR3 extends over 13 amino acids. Germline V gene data show CDR1 as DFQATT and CDR2 as SNEGSKA (reference sequence). The V end was cut by 6 bases, the J end by 8 bases, with 16 bases between. The CDR3 nucleotides read TGCAGTGCACCCAGTATTGTCAGCGAAAAACTGTTTTTT. Translation: CSAPSIVSEKLFF.

For this clonotype: A much larger clone lies one base from this, so it may be a read error. The conserved phenylalanine or tryptophan is not found at the CDR3 terminus, so this likely reflects a read error. V usage is TRBV2 and J usage is TRBJ1-1; D not certain. Germline CDR1 SNHLY, CDR2 FYNNEI. V was trimmed by 10 bases and J by 1 base, leaving 13 bases between them. This CDR3 spans 13 amino acids. The CDR3 DNA is TGTGCCATTCTCGACGGAGGGAACACTGAAGCTTTCCTT. This sequence encodes CAILDGGNTEAFL.

This clonotype was observed a few times. The J gene is TRBJ1-5, the V gene TRBV19; 8 positions agree with TRBD1. Trimming cost V 3 bases and J 4 bases; bases outside gene matches: 8. CDR1 LNHDA and CDR2 SQIVND come from the germline V gene (reference sequence). The CDR3 totals 16 residues. The CDR3 DNA sequence: TGTGCCAGTAGTATTCTTCGCGGACAGGGTAATCAGCCCCAGCATTTT. Translation gives CASSILRGQGNQPQHF.

V gene TRBV7-2 combines with J gene TRBJ1-6; the D gene is possibly TRBD1 (6 bases). The V end lost 5 bases, the J end lost 18 bases, and 23 bases lay between the germline ends. The CDR3 totals 14 residues. Per germline, CDR1 SGHTA and CDR2 FQGNSA. CDR3 nucleotides: TGTGCCAGCAGCGTCGACAGGATAGAAACCCCGGGCCACTTT. Amino acid sequence: CASSVDRIETPGHF.

The J gene is TRBJ1-1, the V gene TRBV12-3 or TRBV12-4; D perhaps matches TRBD1 (5 bases). The CDR3 has 16 residues. Trimming shortened V by 1 base and J by 2 bases, and 14 bases separated the two germline ends. The CDR3 is CASSLGLRGVNTEAFF. As DNA, the CDR3 is TGTGCCAGCAGTTTAGGCCTCCGGGGGGTAAACACTGAAGCTTTCTTT.

A word on this clonotype: One base away lies a much larger clone, so this may be a sequencing read error. V and J are TRBV29-1 and TRBJ2-7; D uncertain. CDR3 length: 13 amino acids. Germline V gene lookup returns CDR1 SQVTM and CDR2 ANQGSEA. V was cut by 7 bases and J by 5 bases, with 18 bases left in between. The CDR3 spells CSAQGIVVNEQYF. In nucleotides, the CDR3 is TGCAGCGCCCAAGGGATAGTTGTCAACGAGCAGTACTTC.

The sample holds many counts of this clonotype. This chain uses TRBV2 with TRBJ1-3; D gene uncertain. Germline V gene sequence: CDR1 SNHLY, CDR2 FYNNEI. The CDR3 extends over 16 amino acids. V was trimmed by 0 bases and J by 4 bases, leaving 13 bases between them. CDR3 DNA sequence: TGTGCCAGCAGTGAAGCTGGCGGGCTGCGGGGAAACACCATATATTTT. Its protein is CASSEAGGLRGNTIYF.

This clonotype was found many times. The chain has TRBV7-2 and TRBJ2-6, with D possibly being TRBD2 (6 bases). The CDR3 contains 15 residues. In germline, CDR1 is SGHTA, CDR2 FQGNSA. Trimming took 7 bases from V and 0 from J, leaving 10 bases between them. CDR3 DNA: TGTGCCAGCACCTTCGGGGGCTCTGGGGCCAACGTCCTGACTTTC. Its protein product is CASTFGGSGANVLTF.

This CDR3 reads CSLGQGWTEAFF. Here the CDR3 DNA reads TGCAGCTTAGGACAGGGTTGGACTGAAGCTTTCTTT. The rearrangement uses TRBV29-1 and TRBJ1-1, with TRBD1 matching 8 bases. The germline gives CDR1 SQVTM, CDR2 ANQGSEA. The CDR3 is 12 amino acids. V dropped 8 bases and J dropped 5; count of bases not matched to a gene: 7.

The rearrangement links TRBV7-3 to TRBJ2-2; TRBD1 might be the D (6 bases). Germline V lookup: CDR1 SGHTA, CDR2 FQGTGA. CDR3 size: 16 residues. Trimming cost V 5 bases and J 4 bases, with 17 bases left between them. The CDR3 here is CASSDRTRVGTGELFF. The CDR3 region has the DNA TGTGCCAGCAGCGACAGGACACGCGTTGGCACCGGGGAGCTGTTTTTT.

As concerns this clonotype: This may come from a read error, since a much larger clone is one base off. The CDR3 spells CSASGTDYGYTF. The CDR3 bases are TGCAGTGCTAGCGGGACAGACTATGGCTACACCTTC. The V call is TRBV20-1, the J call TRBJ1-2; 7 bases line up with TRBD1. The CDR3 loop spans 12 amino acids. V dropped 3 bases and J dropped 3; count of bases not matched to a gene: 1. Germline lookup yields CDR1 DFQATT and CDR2 SNEGSKA (reference sequence).

This clonotype was recorded many times. CDR3 amino acids: CASSVEPNTEAFF. The CDR3 region has the DNA TGTGCCAGCAGCGTAGAGCCGAACACTGAAGCTTTCTTT. V and J are TRBV9 and TRBJ1-1, with D unclear. The germline V gene encodes CDR1 SGDLS and CDR2 YYNGEE. CDR3 length: 13 residues. V gave up 0 bases and J gave up 1 base, with 4 bases separating them.